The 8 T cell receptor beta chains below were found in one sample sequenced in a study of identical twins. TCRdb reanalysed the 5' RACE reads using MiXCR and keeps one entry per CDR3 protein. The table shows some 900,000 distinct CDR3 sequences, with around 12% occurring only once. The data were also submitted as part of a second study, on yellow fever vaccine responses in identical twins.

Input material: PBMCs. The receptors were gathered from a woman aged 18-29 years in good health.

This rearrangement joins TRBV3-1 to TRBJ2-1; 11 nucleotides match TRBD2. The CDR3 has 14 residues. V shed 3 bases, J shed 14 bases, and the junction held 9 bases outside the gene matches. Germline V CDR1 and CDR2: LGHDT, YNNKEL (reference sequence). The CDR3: CASSQGSLAGGEFF. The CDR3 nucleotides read TGTGCCAGCAGCCAGGGGAGTTTAGCGGGAGGGGAGTTCTTC.

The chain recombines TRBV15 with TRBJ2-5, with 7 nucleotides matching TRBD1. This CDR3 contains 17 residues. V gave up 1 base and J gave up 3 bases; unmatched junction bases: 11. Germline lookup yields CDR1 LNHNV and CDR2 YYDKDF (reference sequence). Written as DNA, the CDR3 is TGTGCCACCAGCAGAGTCCCTGTTAGACAGGGAAAAGAGACCCAGTACTTC. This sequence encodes CATSRVPVRQGKETQYF.

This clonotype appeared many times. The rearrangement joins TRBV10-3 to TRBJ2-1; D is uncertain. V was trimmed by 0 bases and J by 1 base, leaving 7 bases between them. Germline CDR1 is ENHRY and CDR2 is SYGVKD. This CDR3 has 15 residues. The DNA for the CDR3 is TGTGCCATCAGTGAGTCAAGGGTTTCCTACAATGAGCAGTTCTTC. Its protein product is CAISESRVSYNEQFF.

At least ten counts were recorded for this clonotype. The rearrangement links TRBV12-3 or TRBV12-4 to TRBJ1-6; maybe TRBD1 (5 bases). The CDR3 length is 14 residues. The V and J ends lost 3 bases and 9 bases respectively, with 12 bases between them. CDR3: CASSFEGFGSPLHF. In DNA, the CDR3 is TGTGCCAGCAGTTTCGAGGGGTTCGGTTCACCCCTCCACTTT.

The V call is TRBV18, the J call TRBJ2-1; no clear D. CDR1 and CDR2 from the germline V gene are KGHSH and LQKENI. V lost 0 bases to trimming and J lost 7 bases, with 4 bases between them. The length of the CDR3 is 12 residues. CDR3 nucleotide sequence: TGTGCCAGCTCACCACCGACGAATGAGCAGTTCTTC. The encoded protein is CASSPPTNEQFF.

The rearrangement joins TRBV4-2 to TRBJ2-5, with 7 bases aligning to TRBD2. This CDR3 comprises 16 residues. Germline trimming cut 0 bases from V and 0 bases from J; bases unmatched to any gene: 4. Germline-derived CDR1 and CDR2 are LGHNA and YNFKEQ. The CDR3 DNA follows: TGTGCCAGCAGCCAAGATCGAGCGGGAAACCAAGAGACCCAGTACTTC. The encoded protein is CASSQDRAGNQETQYF.

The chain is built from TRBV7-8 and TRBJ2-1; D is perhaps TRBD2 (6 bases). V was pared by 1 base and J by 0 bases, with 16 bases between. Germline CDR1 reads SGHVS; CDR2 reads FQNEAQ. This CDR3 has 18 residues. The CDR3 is CASSLGPWLALSYNEQFF. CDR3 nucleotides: TGTGCCAGCAGCTTAGGGCCGTGGCTAGCGCTCTCCTACAATGAGCAGTTCTTC.

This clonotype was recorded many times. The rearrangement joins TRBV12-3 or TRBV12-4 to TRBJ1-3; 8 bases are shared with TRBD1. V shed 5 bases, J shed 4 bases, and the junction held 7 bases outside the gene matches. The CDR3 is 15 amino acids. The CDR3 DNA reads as TGTGCCAGCAGTCCGGACAGGGCGCGGGGAAACACCATATATTTT. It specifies CASSPDRARGNTIYF.